These 20 T cell receptor beta chains originate from one sample sequenced in a study of CD8+CD57+ T cells in acquired aplastic anemia. Genomic DNA constituted the template upon which TCR beta VDJ and CDR3 profiling was performed. TCRdb redid the calling of the reads with MiXCR, one entry per CDR3 protein. Of 450,000 to 550,000 distinct CDR3 sequences in the sample, around 32% are singletons; the top ten hold less than 0.85%. CD8+CD57+ cell expansion, shown by flow cytometry, had occurred in the patients selected for sequencing. The specimen was sorted CD4+, CD8+, or CD8+CD57+ T cells (not recorded which) from PBMCs. The receptors here all came from a human donor with aplastic anemia.

V gene TRBV19 combines with J gene TRBJ2-3, with D unresolved. Trimming removed 9 bases from V and 0 bases from J, with 13 bases in between. Germline CDR1 is LNHDA and CDR2 is SQIVND (reference sequence). The CDR3 is made up of 14 amino acids. CDR3 sequence (DNA): TGTGCCAGCAAGTTACATGGGAGCACAGATACGCAGTATTTT. Translated: CASKLHGSTDTQYF.

The chain couples TRBV30 to TRBJ1-3; D is unresolved. Germline assignment: CDR1 GTSNPN and CDR2 SVGIG (reference sequence). The CDR3 sequence is 14 residues long. V was cut by 5 bases and J by 0 bases, with 11 bases left in between. CDR3 coding DNA: TGTGCCTGGGGAATAGGTTCCTCTGGAAACACCATATATTTT. Translated, it gives CAWGIGSSGNTIYF.

This clonotype was counted ten times or more. The CDR3 loop reads CASSLASGVGLFF. The CDR3 DNA reads as TGTGCCAGCAGCTTAGCTTCCGGGGTAGGACTGTTTTTT. V usage is TRBV7-9 and J usage is TRBJ1-4, with D uncertain. CDR1 SEHNR and CDR2 FQNEAQ come from the germline V gene (reference sequence). The CDR3 totals 13 residues. V was cut by 0 bases and J by 13 bases, with 12 bases left in between.

The V call is TRBV7-6, the J call TRBJ2-7; D assignment may be TRBD1 or TRBD2 (6 bases each). Per germline, CDR1 SGHVS and CDR2 FNYEAQ. This CDR3 is built from 14 residues. Trimming shortened V by 0 bases and J by 3 bases, and 9 bases separated the two germline ends. CDR3 sequence: CASSLAQGLYEQYF. The CDR3 nucleotides read TGTGCCAGCAGCTTAGCACAGGGACTCTACGAGCAGTACTTC.

The gene calls are TRBV6-1 and TRBJ1-2; the D gene is possibly TRBD1 (5 bases). CDR3 size: 14 residues. Germline CDR1 MNHNS, CDR2 SASEGT. The germline V and J ends were trimmed by 4 bases and 1 base, with 10 bases remaining between them. The CDR3 DNA is TGTGCCAGCAGTGCCAGGGAGAGTAACTATGGCTACACCTTC. It specifies CASSARESNYGYTF.

This chain links TRBV12-3 or TRBV12-4 with TRBJ2-1, with D possibly TRBD2 on 6 matching bases. The CDR3 has 13 amino acids. V was clipped by 6 bases and J by 8 bases, with 14 bases between them. This chain's CDR3 is CASSEGGFYEQFF. The CDR3 DNA reads as TGTGCCAGCAGCGAGGGAGGTTTTTATGAGCAGTTCTTC.

This clonotype turned up a few times. The chain carries TRBV4-1 and TRBJ1-3; TRBD1 matches at 7 bases. The CDR3 length is 17 residues. With V trimmed by 1 base and J by 11 bases, 17 bases remained unmatched. Germline CDR1 is MGHRA and CDR2 is YSYEKL. This chain's CDR3 is CASSQGHRGRKIAAIYF. Here the CDR3 DNA reads TGCGCCAGCAGCCAAGGGCACAGGGGCAGAAAGATCGCCGCCATATATTTT.

This clonotype has only a few counts. CDR3: CASSPKPGAGDETQYF. In DNA, the CDR3 is TGTGCCAGTAGTCCAAAACCGGGGGCAGGAGACGAGACCCAGTACTTC. This sequence joins TRBV19 and TRBJ2-5, with D possibly being TRBD1 or TRBD2 (6 bases each). The CDR3 consists of 16 residues. Trimming cost V 5 bases and J 5 bases, with 21 bases left between them. CDR1 is LNHDA, CDR2 SQIVND, per germline (reference sequence).

V and J are TRBV9 and TRBJ2-1; 9 bases agree with TRBD1. Germline assignment: CDR1 SGDLS and CDR2 YYNGEE. V was clipped by 0 bases and J by 9 bases; unmatched bases: 7. There are 15 residues in the CDR3. CDR3 bases: TGTGCCAGCAGCGTAGAACAGGGGGCCAGGGGTGAGCAGTTCTTC. This sequence encodes CASSVEQGARGEQFF.

This sequence joins TRBV20-1 and TRBJ1-2; 10 bases are shared with TRBD1. Losses at the gene ends were 4 bases for V and 4 bases for J; bases not matched to a gene: 6. CDR1 is DFQATT and CDR2 is SNEGSKA in the germline V gene (reference sequence). The CDR3 totals 14 residues. The CDR3 protein is CSANRDRGGYGYTF. In DNA, the CDR3 is TGCAGTGCTAACCGGGACAGGGGAGGCTATGGCTACACCTTC.

The J gene is TRBJ1-2, the V gene TRBV15; possibly TRBD1 for D (5 bases). The CDR3 is 14 residues long. V shed 0 bases and J shed 8 bases, with 13 bases lying between them. Germline V gene sequence: CDR1 LNHNV, CDR2 YYDKDF (reference sequence). In DNA, the CDR3 is TGTGCCACCAGCAGAGATAAGGGGCTCTTCGGCTACACCTTC. It yields the protein CATSRDKGLFGYTF.

This clonotype was seen repeatedly, ten times or more. The rearrangement uses TRBV7-2 and TRBJ2-7, with unresolved D. Trimming removed 3 bases from V and 5 bases from J, with 14 bases in between. The CDR3 is made up of 14 amino acids. Germline assignment: CDR1 SGHTA and CDR2 FQGNSA. Written as DNA, the CDR3 is TGTGCCAGCAGCTTTTACGGACCGATGGACGAGCAGTACTTC. It codes for CASSFYGPMDEQYF.

This clonotype was picked up many times. This sequence joins TRBV25-1 and TRBJ1-1, with no clear D. Germline assignment: CDR1 MGHDK and CDR2 SYGVNS. This CDR3 comprises 13 residues. V was pared by 5 bases and J by 1 base, with 8 bases between. CDR3 protein: CASSMTPNTEAFF. DNA of the CDR3: TGTGCCAGCAGTATGACACCGAACACTGAAGCTTTCTTT.

The sample holds many counts of this clonotype. The chain carries TRBV20-1 and TRBJ2-7, with 8 bases identical to TRBD1. Per the germline V gene, CDR1 is DFQATT and CDR2 is SNEGSKA (reference sequence). The CDR3 is made up of 15 amino acids. With V trimmed by 0 bases and J by 6 bases, 10 bases remained unmatched. The CDR3 DNA sequence: TGCAGTGCTAGAGATCGAAGACAGGGGTTGGGCGAGCAGTACTTC. Protein product: CSARDRRQGLGEQYF.

The J gene is TRBJ2-7, the V gene TRBV2; D unresolved. This CDR3 is built from 10 residues. The germline V gene has CDR1 SNHLY and CDR2 FYNNEI. Trimming removed 6 bases from V and 7 bases from J, with 7 bases in between. In DNA, the CDR3 is TGTGCCAGCAGGAGAAGAGAGCAGTACGTC. This sequence encodes CASRRREQYV.

The V and J genes are TRBV9 and TRBJ2-3; no clear D gene. Per the germline V gene, CDR1 is SGDLS and CDR2 is YYNGEE. The V and J ends lost 3 bases and 4 bases respectively, with 12 bases between them. There are 14 residues in the CDR3. CDR3 DNA sequence: TGTGCCAGCAGCGCTCCGCTAGGCCCAGATACGCAGTATTTT. Translated, it gives CASSAPLGPDTQYF.

This sequence joins TRBV20-1 and TRBJ2-3, with D unresolved. V was pared by 2 bases and J by 4 bases, with 16 bases between. Germline V gene lookup returns CDR1 DFQATT and CDR2 SNEGSKA (reference sequence). The CDR3 has 15 amino acids. CDR3 residues: CSARPLSLPADTQYF. CDR3 DNA: TGCAGTGCTAGACCGTTATCCCTTCCCGCAGATACGCAGTATTTT.

The chain combines TRBV6-1 with TRBJ1-4, with D maybe TRBD1 (5 bases). The CDR3 spans 15 residues. V lost 3 bases and J lost 11, with 19 bases in between. Looked up from germline, CDR1 is MNHNS and CDR2 is SASEGT. The CDR3 DNA reads TGTGCCAGCAGTGACGATGGACGGGACTCGGGGAAACTGTTTTTT. Amino acid sequence: CASSDDGRDSGKLFF.

The rearrangement links TRBV3-1 to TRBJ1-2; unclear D gene. The CDR3 totals 15 residues. The V gene lost 3 bases and the J gene lost 8 bases, with 19 bases spanning the gap. Per the germline V gene, CDR1 is LGHDT and CDR2 is YNNKEL (reference sequence). The CDR3 spells CASSQDATPGGGYTF. CDR3 DNA: TGTGCCAGCAGCCAGGATGCTACACCGGGCGGGGGCTACACCTTC.

This clonotype has ten or more counts. The genes are TRBV19 and TRBJ1-4; TRBD1 matches at 8 bases. This CDR3 region has 14 residues. J lost 5 bases, V lost 6 bases, and 5 bases had no gene match. Germline V gives CDR1 LNHDA, CDR2 SQIVND (reference sequence). The CDR3 DNA follows: TGTGCCAGTAGAGACAGGGGCTTAAATGAAAAACTGTTTTTT. This codes for CASRDRGLNEKLFF.